This entry lists 21 T cell receptor beta chains sequenced from one sample in a study of cytomegalovirus exposure and HLA in healthy donors. The PCR ran on 60 Vbeta and 13 Jbeta primers. Libraries were prepared by immunoSEQ multiplex PCR; TCRdb keeps only in-frame clonotypes and omits some of them. The data show 90,000 to 150,000 clones, with around 77% seen just once and around 3.5% held by the top ten. Input material: PBMCs. These receptor sequences come from a human donor in good health.

This CDR3 is CASSLLHEKLFF. The CDR3, as DNA: TGTGCCAGTAGTCTACTTCATGAAAAACTGTTTTTT. The chain links TRBV19 to TRBJ1-4; no definite D call. The CDR3 runs 12 residues. V was cut by 5 bases and J by 6 bases, with 7 bases left in between. Germline assignment: CDR1 LNHDA and CDR2 SQIVND (reference sequence). The variable domain in full, completed from reference TRBV19 and TRBJ1-4, reads DGGITQSPKYLFRKEGQNVTLSCEQNLNHDAMYWYRQDPGQGLRLIYYSQIVNDFQKGDIAEGYSVSREKKESFPLTVTSAQKNPTAFYLCASSLLHEKLFFGSGTQLSVL.

This clone was counted only a few times. This chain links TRBV15 with TRBJ1-5, with 8 bases identical to TRBD1. This CDR3 spans 19 amino acids. Germline-derived CDR1 and CDR2 are LNHNV and YYDKDF (reference sequence). V gave up 2 bases and J gave up 4 bases; unmatched junction bases: 16. CDR3 bases: TGTGCCACCAGCAGACCTGGGGGGAACAGGGGGGGCAGGAATCAGCCCCAGCATTTT. Protein product: CATSRPGGNRGGRNQPQHF.

This chain joins TRBV14 and TRBJ2-1; TRBD2 matches at 15 bases. The ends lost 4 bases at V and 8 bases at J; junction bases unmatched: 6. Germline V CDR1 and CDR2: SGHDN, FVKESK. This CDR3 is 16 amino acids long. The CDR3 DNA sequence: TGTGCCAGCAGCCCCCTGGGACTAGCGGGAGGAGATGAGCAGTTCTTC. This translates into CASSPLGLAGGDEQFF.

V is TRBV6-5 and J is TRBJ2-1; 7 bases line up with TRBD2. Trimming at V came to 5 bases and at J to 9 bases, leaving 4 bases not matched to a gene. The germline gives CDR1 MNHEY, CDR2 SVGAGI. The CDR3 is made up of 12 amino acids. The CDR3 region is CASSPPGGEQFF. The CDR3 DNA is TGTGCCAGCAGTCCCCCGGGGGGTGAGCAGTTCTTC.

The V call is TRBV5-4, the J call TRBJ2-2; D remains ambiguous. V was shortened by 3 bases and J by 1 base, with 4 bases between the two germline ends. CDR3 length equals 13 residues. Germline assignment: CDR1 SGHNT and CDR2 YYREEE (reference sequence). The CDR3 is CASSSQNTGELFF. In DNA form, the CDR3 reads TGTGCCAGCAGCTCCCAGAACACCGGGGAGCTGTTTTTT.

The genes are TRBV19 and TRBJ2-7, with 9 bases aligning to TRBD1. The V segment lost 4 bases and the J segment 3 bases; nucleotides outside the gene matches: 7. The CDR3 is made up of 15 amino acids. Germline CDR1 is LNHDA and CDR2 is SQIVND (reference sequence). For the CDR3, the DNA is TGTGCCAGTAGTACCACCGGGACAGGGTTCTACGAGCAGTACTTC. Translated: CASSTTGTGFYEQYF.

The chain employs TRBV4-2 and TRBJ2-3; TRBD2 is a possible D gene (5 bases). V dropped 4 bases and J dropped 7 bases, with 21 bases sitting between them. The CDR3 extends over 16 amino acids. Germline V lookup: CDR1 LGHNA, CDR2 YNFKEQ. This CDR3 is CASSPSRTPGPYTQYF. The CDR3 bases are TGTGCCAGCAGCCCATCTCGGACTCCCGGCCCCTATACGCAGTATTTT.

The chain employs TRBV11-2 and TRBJ2-7, with D maybe TRBD2 (5 bases). The CDR3 is 17 amino acids. Trimming removed 6 bases at V and 6 bases at J, with 27 bases between. In germline, CDR1 is SGHAT, CDR2 FQNNGV. CDR3 sequence reads: CASRPAGIRQIDVEQYF. The CDR3 nucleotides are TGTGCCAGCAGGCCCGCCGGGATACGGCAGATTGATGTCGAGCAGTACTTC.

The rearrangement uses TRBV11-3 and TRBJ2-1, with 11 bases that match TRBD2. The V gene's germline CDR1 is SGHNT and CDR2 YENEEA. J was trimmed by 4 bases and V by 3 bases; bases with no gene match: 5. This CDR3 has 16 amino acids. This CDR3 reads CASSLEGTSGYNEQFF. The CDR3 DNA reads as TGTGCCAGCAGCTTGGAAGGGACTAGCGGTTACAATGAGCAGTTCTTC.

V is TRBV29-1 and J is TRBJ1-1; 8 bases are a match to TRBD1. Losses at the gene ends were 7 bases for V and 10 bases for J; bases not matched to a gene: 11. CDR3 length: 12 amino acids. Per germline, CDR1 SQVTM and CDR2 ANQGSEA. The chain's CDR3 is CSAKAGGLGAFF. For the CDR3, the DNA is TGCAGCGCAAAAGCAGGGGGCTTAGGAGCTTTCTTT.

V gene TRBV6-1 combines with J gene TRBJ2-7; 8 bases fit TRBD1. The CDR3 spans 14 residues. The germline CDR1 and CDR2 sequences are MNHNS and SASEGT. V shed 11 bases and J 6 bases; nucleotides not matched to a gene: 15. The DNA of the CDR3 is TGTGCCTGCGAGTCCGGGACAGGACTTTCCGAGCAGTACTTC. Its translation: CACESGTGLSEQYF.

The chain has TRBV5-1 and TRBJ2-1; TRBD1 aligns across 12 bases. The CDR3 sequence is 16 residues long. V lost 2 bases and J lost 7; bases outside the gene matches: 7. Per germline, CDR1 SGHRS and CDR2 YFSETQ. The CDR3 region is CASSLGGQGARNEQFF. CDR3 DNA sequence: TGCGCCAGCAGCTTAGGGGGACAGGGGGCGCGGAATGAGCAGTTCTTC. Full variable domain (outside the CDR3, taken from reference TRBV5-1 and TRBJ2-1): KAGVTQTPRYLIKTRGQQVTLSCSPISGHRSVSWYQQTPGQGLQFLFEYFSETQRNKGNFPGRFSGRQFSNSRSEMNVSTLELGDSALYLCASSLGGQGARNEQFFGPGTRLTVL.

The V and J genes are TRBV18 and TRBJ2-1, with 12 bases lining up with TRBD2. V shed 3 bases and J 4 bases; nucleotides not matched to a gene: 7. The CDR3 has 17 residues. Germline V gene lookup returns CDR1 KGHSH and CDR2 LQKENI. CDR3 coding DNA: TGTGCCAGCTCACCGGTACTAGCGGGAGGATTTTACAATGAGCAGTTCTTC. Its protein is CASSPVLAGGFYNEQFF.

J is TRBJ2-1 and V is TRBV27, with D perhaps matching TRBD2 (5 bases). CDR1 and CDR2 (germline): MNHEY, SMNVEV (reference sequence). Trimming cost V 5 bases and J 1 base, with 12 bases left between them. The CDR3 runs 15 residues. The DNA of the CDR3 is TGTGCCAGCAGTCGCGGACCGGGATCCTACAATGAGCAGTTCTTC. As protein: CASSRGPGSYNEQFF.

V and J are TRBV19 and TRBJ1-2; 8 positions match TRBD1. The V gene's germline CDR1 is LNHDA and CDR2 SQIVND (reference sequence). V shed 3 bases and J 4 bases; nucleotides not matched to a gene: 7. This CDR3 has 15 residues. As DNA, the CDR3 is TGTGCCAGTAGTATCAGACAGGGGCGTGTCTATGGCTACACCTTC. Amino acid sequence: CASSIRQGRVYGYTF.

This rearrangement joins TRBV19 to TRBJ1-3, with 8 nucleotides matching TRBD1. Losses at the gene ends were 7 bases for V and 0 bases for J; bases not matched to a gene: 8. There are 16 residues in the CDR3. Germline V gene data show CDR1 as LNHDA and CDR2 as SQIVND (reference sequence). The CDR3 region is CASTIGQGLSGNTIYF. The DNA for the CDR3 is TGTGCCAGTACCATAGGACAGGGACTCTCTGGAAACACCATATATTTT.

This clone occurred a few times. The rearrangement joins TRBV7-9 to TRBJ2-7; a possible D gene is TRBD2 (7 bases). V was shortened by 5 bases and J by 9 bases, with 17 bases between the two germline ends. CDR1 SEHNR and CDR2 FQNEAQ come from the germline V gene (reference sequence). There are 13 residues in the CDR3. DNA of the CDR3: TGTGCCAGCAGCGGCGGGGGAGGGGGTTTGCAGTACTTC. It specifies CASSGGGGGLQYF.

This CDR3 is CASSATGTLGGYTF. The CDR3 nucleotides are TGTGCCAGCAGCGCTACCGGGACATTGGGTGGCTACACCTTC. The chain carries TRBV25-1 and TRBJ1-2; perhaps TRBD1 as D (6 bases). The CDR3 is made up of 14 amino acids. Germline CDR1 and CDR2: MGHDK and SYGVNS. Trimming removed 6 bases from V and 7 bases from J, with 18 bases in between.

A word on this clone: The same CDR3 also results from other DNA sequences found in this sample. This chain links TRBV21-1 with TRBJ1-5; TRBD1, the table's D call, was not compared with the DNA. TRBV21-1 is tagged as a pseudogene. The CDR3 is 16 amino acids. CDR3: CASSFPGQGFNQPQHF. DNA of the CDR3: TGTGCCAGCAGCTTCCCGGGACAGGGCTTTAATCAGCCCCAGCATTTT.

This chain uses TRBV18 with TRBJ2-7; 11 bases fit TRBD2. Losses at the gene ends were 4 bases for V and 3 bases for J; bases not matched to a gene: 8. The CDR3 is 16 amino acids. Germline V gene data show CDR1 as KGHSH and CDR2 as LQKENI. CDR3 nucleotide sequence: TGTGCCAGCTCACTTCTGGAGGGGACTAGCGGCTACGAGCAGTACTTC. It translates to CASSLLEGTSGYEQYF.

The V call is TRBV7-9, the J call TRBJ2-1, with 7 bases fitting TRBD2. Germline V lookup: CDR1 SEHNR, CDR2 FQNEAQ (reference sequence). V shed 7 bases, J shed 2 bases, and the junction held 2 bases outside the gene matches. The CDR3 runs 13 residues. DNA of the CDR3: TGTGCCAGCACTCTAGCGGCCTACAATGAGCAGTTCTTC. It yields the protein CASTLAAYNEQFF.